Ten or more counts support the clone carrying this TCR beta chain. Its target is unknown. This entry is derived from a study of neurological immune-mediated disorders. The CDR3 totals 20 residues. Looked up from germline, CDR1 is DFQATT and CDR2 is SNEGSKA (reference sequence). Losses at the gene ends were 1 base for V and 4 bases for J; bases not matched to a gene: 23. Study-level points and caveats: HTLV-1-associated myelopathy had the most TCR clonal expansion, and multiple sclerosis had the least, less than healthy controls.

Synthesis of cDNA used 5'RACE (with 10-nucleotide random UMIs). TCRdb re-called the 5' RACE reads with MiXCR, one entry per CDR3 protein. The table includes 35,000 to 55,000 distinct CDR3 sequences, roughly 6% detected once. This sequence was found in a woman aged 40 to 50 in good health. The chain links TRBV20-1 to TRBJ1-2; 8 positions match TRBD1. Sequencing used CD4+ T cells from blood. DNA of the CDR3: TGCAGTGCTAGAGGGACAGGGACGACCCCCACGATGGTGATGGGCTATGGCTACACCTTC. It encodes CSARGTGTTPTMVMGYGYTF.